A single sample is the source of the 9 T cell receptor beta chains below, sequenced in a study of PD-L1 blockade in urothelial cancer. The time point was: pretreatment peripheral blood. Repertoires were generated with immunoSEQ multiplex PCR, while TCRdb's copy carries only in-frame clones and drops some. The repertoire holds under 100,000 clones, with around 90% as singletons. The input for sequencing was PBMCs, taken around atezolizumab (anti-PD-L1) treatment. The receptors here all came from a man in his 60s with urothelial cancer.

This sequence joins TRBV6-6 and TRBJ2-7, with 7 bases matching TRBD2. The germline gives CDR1 MNHNY, CDR2 SVGAGI (reference sequence). Losses at the gene ends were 2 bases for V and 2 bases for J; bases not matched to a gene: 6. CDR3 size: 15 residues. As DNA, the CDR3 is TGTGCCAGCAGTTACACCCTGAGCGGGGCCTACGAGCAGTACTTC. This sequence encodes CASSYTLSGAYEQYF.

This chain uses TRBV9 with TRBJ2-3; D is undetermined. The V gene's germline CDR1 is SGDLS and CDR2 YYNGEE. Trimming shortened V by 2 bases and J by 1 base, and 5 bases separated the two germline ends. CDR3 length equals 13 residues. The CDR3 here is CASSVLGTDTQYF. The CDR3 nucleotides read TGTGCCAGCAGCGTCCTCGGCACAGATACGCAGTATTTT. Looking up the rest from reference TRBV9 and TRBJ2-3 gives the full variable domain: DSGVTQTPKHLITATGQRVTLRCSPRSGDLSVYWYQQSLDQGLQFLIQYYNGEERAKGNILERFSAQQFPDLHSELNLSSLELGDSALYFCASSVLGTDTQYFGPGTRLTVL.

This chain joins TRBV6-6 and TRBJ2-2; 10 nucleotides line up with TRBD2. The V gene end was trimmed by 6 bases and the J gene end by 2 bases; junction bases not matched to a gene: 3. Germline V gene data show CDR1 as MNHNY and CDR2 as SVGAGI (reference sequence). This CDR3 contains 15 residues. The CDR3 reads CASRTSGENTGELFF. CDR3 DNA: TGTGCCAGCAGAACTAGCGGGGAAAACACCGGGGAGCTGTTTTTT.

V and J are TRBV7-8 and TRBJ2-7; 13 nucleotides line up with TRBD2. The CDR3 spans 16 residues. In germline, CDR1 is SGHVS, CDR2 FQNEAQ. Trimming took 5 bases from V and 4 from J; bases not matched to a gene: 8. The CDR3 here is CASSASPGLAGYEQYF. In DNA, the CDR3 is TGTGCCAGCAGCGCCAGCCCGGGACTAGCGGGGTACGAGCAGTACTTC.

The rearrangement joins TRBV6-6 to TRBJ2-7; 13 nucleotides match TRBD2. Germline CDR1 reads MNHNY; CDR2 reads SVGAGI (reference sequence). CDR3 length: 15 residues. Trimming cost V 6 bases and J 4 bases; bases outside gene matches: 6. CDR3 residues: CASRTGTSGKYEQYF. The CDR3 DNA sequence: TGTGCCAGCAGAACCGGGACTAGCGGGAAATACGAGCAGTACTTC.

The chain joins TRBV7-9 to TRBJ2-5; the match to TRBD1 covers 7 bases. CDR1 is SEHNR and CDR2 is FQNEAQ in the germline V gene (reference sequence). Unmatched junction bases numbered 8, after V lost 5 bases and J lost 5 bases. The length of the CDR3 is 14 residues. The CDR3 DNA reads TGTGCCAGCAGCCAAGGACAGGTCGGCGAGACCCAGTACTTC. This encodes CASSQGQVGETQYF.

The CDR3 DNA reads TGCGCCAGCAGCCAAGACCCAGGGGTGGGGAATCAGCCCCAGCATTTT. It encodes CASSQDPGVGNQPQHF. The chain is built from TRBV4-1 and TRBJ1-5; weak D call: TRBD1 (6 bases). Trimming took off 0 bases at V and 4 bases at J, with 13 bases between the two ends. This CDR3 is 16 amino acids long. Germline CDR1 reads MGHRA; CDR2 reads YSYEKL.

This sequence joins TRBV7-9 and TRBJ2-5, with a possible D match to TRBD2 (5 bases). Trimming cost V 6 bases and J 2 bases, with 13 bases left between them. Looked up from germline, CDR1 is SEHNR and CDR2 is FQNEAQ (reference sequence). The CDR3 totals 14 residues. The CDR3 nucleotides are TGTGCCAGCAGGCATGACTACGAGCAAGAGACCCAGTACTTC. Protein: CASRHDYEQETQYF.

A remark on this clone: A read error may account for a junction end that differs from germline. The chain combines TRBV7-7 with TRBJ2-7; 8 bases agree with TRBD1. Per the germline V gene, CDR1 is SSHAT and CDR2 is FNYEAQ (reference sequence). The CDR3 contains 15 residues. As DNA, the CDR3 is TGTGCTAGCAGCCATGGACAGGGTGGGAACTACGAGCAGTACTTC. This translates into CASSHGQGGNYEQYF.